A selection of T cell receptor beta chains follows, all from one sample in a study of blood T cells in healthy people across ages. TCRdb fed the 5' RACE reads into MiXCR, producing one record per CDR3 protein. Among about 1.4 million distinct CDR3 sequences listed, approximately 63% were seen once. Sample: blood. Receptors were obtained from a young man in good health. Each CDR3 is given with its conserved first and last residue. The order of the fields is CDR3 protein, CDR3 DNA, clone size, J gene, V gene, D gene. D genes are given only for firm matches. Clone size is stated in some rows and not others, as once, few, many or a class when expanded.

CDR3: CASSPALGYEQYF
DNA: TGCGCCAGCAGTCCGGCTTTGGGCTACGAGCAGTACTTC
size: few
J: TRBJ2-7
V: TRBV5-1
D: NA

CDR3: CASSLIPPPDSFYEQYF
DNA: TGTGCCAGCAGTTTAATACCGCCCCCCGACTCTTTCTACGAGCAGTACTTC
size: many
J: TRBJ2-7
V: TRBV28
D: NA

CDR3: CASSREGVAYNEQFF
DNA: TGTGCCAGCAGCCGTGAAGGTGTGGCCTACAATGAGCAGTTCTTC
size: NA
J: TRBJ2-1
V: TRBV14
D: NA

CDR3: CSVEDRRGADEQFF
DNA: TGCAGCGTTGAAGATCGTCGGGGGGCCGATGAGCAGTTCTTC
size: NA
J: TRBJ2-1
V: TRBV29-1
D: NA

CDR3: CASSIRASGSGANVLTF
DNA: TGTGCCAGCAGCATCCGAGCCTCAGGGTCTGGGGCCAACGTCCTGACTTTC
size: few
J: TRBJ2-6
V: TRBV21-1
D: NA

CDR3: CASSSIGQNTEAFF
DNA: TGTGCCAGCAGCTCGATTGGACAGAACACTGAAGCTTTCTTT
size: NA
J: TRBJ1-1
V: TRBV5-4
D: NA

CDR3: CASSSRLAAAKNIQYF
DNA: TGTGCCAGCAGCTCCAGACTAGCGGCTGCTAAAAACATTCAGTACTTC
size: NA
J: TRBJ2-4
V: TRBV7-9
D: TRBD2

CDR3: CSAQRGTTQETQYF
DNA: TGCAGTGCCCAGAGGGGGACAACCCAAGAGACCCAGTACTTC
size: NA
J: TRBJ2-5
V: TRBV20-1
D: NA

CDR3: CASSQAQQSYEQYF
DNA: TGTGCCAGCAGCCAAGCACAGCAGTCCTACGAGCAGTACTTC
size: NA
J: TRBJ2-7
V: TRBV3-1
D: NA

CDR3: CASSSTRFHEQYF
DNA: TGTGCCAGCAGCTCGACTAGGTTTCACGAGCAGTACTTC
size: NA
J: TRBJ2-7
V: TRBV7-6
D: NA

CDR3: CASSFSSPGGGYTF
DNA: TGCGCCAGCAGCTTCTCCTCTCCGGGGGGAGGCTACACCTTC
size: NA
J: TRBJ1-2
V: TRBV5-1
D: NA

CDR3: CASRRLADERGTYEQYF
DNA: TGTGCCAGCAGACGACTGGCCGATGAGCGGGGGACCTACGAGCAGTACTTC
size: few
J: TRBJ2-7
V: TRBV7-2
D: TRBD2

CDR3: CASSFGDSKETQYF
DNA: TGTGCCAGCAGCTTTGGGGACAGTAAAGAGACCCAGTACTTC
size: NA
J: TRBJ2-5
V: TRBV5-6
D: TRBD1

CDR3: CASSQGHSMNTEAFF
DNA: TGTGCCAGCAGCCAAGGGCACAGCATGAACACTGAAGCTTTCTTT
size: NA
J: TRBJ1-1
V: TRBV3-1
D: NA